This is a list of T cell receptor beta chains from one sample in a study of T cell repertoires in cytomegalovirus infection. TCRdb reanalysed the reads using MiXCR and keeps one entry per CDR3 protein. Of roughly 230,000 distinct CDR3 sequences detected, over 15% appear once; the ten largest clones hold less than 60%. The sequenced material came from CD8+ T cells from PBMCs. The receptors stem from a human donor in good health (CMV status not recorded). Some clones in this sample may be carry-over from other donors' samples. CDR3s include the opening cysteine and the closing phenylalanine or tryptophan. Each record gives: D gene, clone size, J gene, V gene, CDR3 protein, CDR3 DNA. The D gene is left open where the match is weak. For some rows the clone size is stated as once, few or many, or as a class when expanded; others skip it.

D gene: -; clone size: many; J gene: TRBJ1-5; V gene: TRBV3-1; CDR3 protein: CASSQDGNSNQPQHF; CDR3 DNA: TGTGCCAGCAGCCAAGACGGGAATAGCAATCAGCCCCAGCATTTT
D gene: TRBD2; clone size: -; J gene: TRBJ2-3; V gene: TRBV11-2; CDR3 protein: CASSPTSGGEDTQYF; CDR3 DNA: TGTGCCAGCAGTCCGACTAGCGGGGGAGAAGATACGCAGTATTTT
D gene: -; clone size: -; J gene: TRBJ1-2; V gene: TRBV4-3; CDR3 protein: CASSQAVFDSNYGYTF; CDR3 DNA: TGCGCCAGCAGCCAAGCCGTCTTCGACTCTAACTATGGCTACACCTTC
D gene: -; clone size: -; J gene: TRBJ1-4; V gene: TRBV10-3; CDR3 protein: CAISESVGQGSEKLFF; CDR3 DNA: TGTGCCATCAGTGAGTCCGTAGGGCAGGGAAGTGAAAAACTGTTTTTT
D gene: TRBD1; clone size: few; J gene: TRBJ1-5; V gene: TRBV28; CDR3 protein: CASRPGTVSNQPQHF; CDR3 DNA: TGTGCCAGCAGACCTGGGACAGTAAGCAATCAGCCCCAGCATTTT
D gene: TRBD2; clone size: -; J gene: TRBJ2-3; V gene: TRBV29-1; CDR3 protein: CSAGRGSLTDTQYF; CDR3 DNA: TGCAGCGCAGGGAGGGGAAGTTTGACAGATACGCAGTATTTT
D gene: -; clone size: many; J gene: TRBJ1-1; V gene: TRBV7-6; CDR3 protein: CASSPSLNTEAFF; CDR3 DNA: TGTGCCAGCAGCCCCAGTCTGAACACTGAAGCTTTCTTT
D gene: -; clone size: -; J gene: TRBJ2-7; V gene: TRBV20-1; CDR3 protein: CSARDRRRMNSYEQYF; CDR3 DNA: TGCAGTGCTAGGGATCGGAGACGGATGAACTCCTACGAGCAGTACTTC
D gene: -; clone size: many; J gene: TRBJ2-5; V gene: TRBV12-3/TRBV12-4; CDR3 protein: CASSPSWSGTALGPQETQYF; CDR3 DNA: TGTGCCAGCAGTCCCTCTTGGTCCGGGACCGCCCTTGGCCCGCAAGAGACCCAGTACTTC
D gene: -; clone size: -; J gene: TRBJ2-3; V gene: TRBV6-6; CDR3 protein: CASREGGGGTDTQYF; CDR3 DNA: TGTGCCAGCCGGGAAGGAGGGGGCGGCACAGATACGCAGTATTTT
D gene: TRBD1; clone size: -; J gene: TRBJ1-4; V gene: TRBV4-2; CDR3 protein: CASSPMGQGVRGEKLFF; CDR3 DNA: TGTGCCAGCAGCCCTATGGGACAGGGTGTCCGGGGTGAAAAACTGTTTTTT
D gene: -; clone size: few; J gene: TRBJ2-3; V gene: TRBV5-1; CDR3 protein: CASSLDTYWDTQYF; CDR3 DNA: TGCGCCAGCAGCTTGGACACCTACTGGGATACGCAGTATTTT
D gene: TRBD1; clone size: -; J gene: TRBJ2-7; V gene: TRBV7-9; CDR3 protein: CASSVGSGQAYEQYF; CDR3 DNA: TGTGCCAGCAGCGTAGGAAGCGGACAGGCCTACGAGCAGTACTTC
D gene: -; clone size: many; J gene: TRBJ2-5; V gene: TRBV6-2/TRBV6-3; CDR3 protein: CASSYSERGQTQYF; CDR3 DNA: TGTGCCAGCAGTTACTCGGAGAGAGGGCAGACCCAGTACTTC
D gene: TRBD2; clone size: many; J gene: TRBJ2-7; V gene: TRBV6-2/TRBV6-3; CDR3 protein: CASSYFLADTYEQYF; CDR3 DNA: TGTGCCAGCAGTTACTTTCTAGCGGATACCTACGAGCAGTACTTC
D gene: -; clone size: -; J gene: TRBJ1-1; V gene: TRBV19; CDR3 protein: CASSPASETEAFF; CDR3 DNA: TGTGCCAGTAGTCCCGCATCGGAGACTGAAGCTTTCTTT
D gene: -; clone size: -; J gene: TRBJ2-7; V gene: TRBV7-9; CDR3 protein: CASSVVGPQGVVSYEQYF; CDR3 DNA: TGTGCCAGCAGCGTCGTCGGGCCACAGGGCGTCGTCTCCTACGAGCAGTACTTC
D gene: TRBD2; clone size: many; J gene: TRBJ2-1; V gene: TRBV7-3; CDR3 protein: CASRLRGDVHEQFF; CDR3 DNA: TGTGCCAGCAGGCTGCGGGGGGATGTACATGAGCAGTTCTTC
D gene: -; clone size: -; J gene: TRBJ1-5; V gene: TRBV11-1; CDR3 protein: CASSPGRGSNQPQHF; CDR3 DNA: TGTGCCAGCAGCCCGGGGAGGGGTAGCAATCAGCCCCAGCATTTT
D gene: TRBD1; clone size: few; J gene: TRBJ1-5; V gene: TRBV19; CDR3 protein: CASSLGQGLNQPQHF; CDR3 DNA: TGTGCCAGTTCTCTGGGACAGGGACTCAATCAGCCCCAGCATTTT
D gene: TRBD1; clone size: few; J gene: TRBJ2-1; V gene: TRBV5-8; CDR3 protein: CASSPNRGRGNEQFF; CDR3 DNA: TGTGCCAGCAGCCCTAACAGGGGACGGGGAAATGAGCAGTTCTTC
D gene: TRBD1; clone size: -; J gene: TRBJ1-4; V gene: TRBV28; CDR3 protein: CASSLGYGQGSNEKLFF; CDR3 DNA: TGTGCCAGCAGTTTAGGGTACGGACAGGGTTCTAATGAAAAACTGTTTTTT
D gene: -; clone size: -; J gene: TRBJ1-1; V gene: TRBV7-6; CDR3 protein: CASSFVIGANTEAFF; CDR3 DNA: TGTGCCAGCAGCTTTGTTATAGGGGCGAACACTGAAGCTTTCTTT
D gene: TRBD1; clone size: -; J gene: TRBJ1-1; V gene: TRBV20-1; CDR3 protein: CSARGYSSSGTVNTEAFF; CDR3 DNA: TGCAGTGCTAGAGGATATTCATCCTCTGGGACAGTGAACACTGAAGCTTTCTTT
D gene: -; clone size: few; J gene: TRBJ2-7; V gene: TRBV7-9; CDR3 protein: CASIPSRSSSYEQYF; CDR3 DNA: TGTGCCAGCATCCCTTCCAGGTCCAGCTCCTACGAGCAGTACTTC
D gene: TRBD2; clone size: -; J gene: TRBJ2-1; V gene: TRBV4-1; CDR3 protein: CASSPRTSGGSYNEQFF; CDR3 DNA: TGCGCCAGCAGCCCACGGACTAGCGGGGGATCCTACAATGAGCAGTTCTTC
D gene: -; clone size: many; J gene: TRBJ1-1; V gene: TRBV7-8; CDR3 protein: CASSLAPTGLPEAFF; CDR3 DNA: TGTGCCAGCAGCTTAGCCCCAACAGGCCTTCCTGAAGCTTTCTTT
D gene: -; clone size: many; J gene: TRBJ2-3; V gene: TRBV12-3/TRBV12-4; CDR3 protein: CASSPRVYTQYF; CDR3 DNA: TGTGCCAGCAGTCCGCGGGTTTATACGCAGTATTTT
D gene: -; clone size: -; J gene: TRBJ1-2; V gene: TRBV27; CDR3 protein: CASSPARTGVYGYTF; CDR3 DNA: TGTGCCAGCAGTCCCGCCAGGACCGGGGTCTATGGCTACACCTTC
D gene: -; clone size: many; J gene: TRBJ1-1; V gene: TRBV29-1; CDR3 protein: CSVEGERNTEAFF; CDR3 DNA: TGCAGCGTTGAGGGGGAGAGGAACACTGAAGCTTTCTTT
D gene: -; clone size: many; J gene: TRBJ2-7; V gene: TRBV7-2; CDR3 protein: CASSDGGHWYEQYF; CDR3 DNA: TGTGCCAGCAGCGACGGGGGGCATTGGTACGAGCAGTACTTC
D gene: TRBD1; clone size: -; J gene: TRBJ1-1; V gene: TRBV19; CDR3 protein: CASSPGAGGATEAFF; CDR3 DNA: TGTGCCAGTAGTCCCGGGGCAGGGGGCGCGACTGAAGCTTTCTTT
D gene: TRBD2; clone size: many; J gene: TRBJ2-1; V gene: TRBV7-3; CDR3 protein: CASSSWGGSSYNEQFF; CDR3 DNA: TGTGCCAGCAGCTCCTGGGGGGGGAGTTCCTACAATGAGCAGTTCTTC
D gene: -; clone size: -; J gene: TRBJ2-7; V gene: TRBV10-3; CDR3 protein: CAIRPGPIYEQYF; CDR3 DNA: TGTGCCATCAGGCCGGGACCAATCTACGAGCAGTACTTC
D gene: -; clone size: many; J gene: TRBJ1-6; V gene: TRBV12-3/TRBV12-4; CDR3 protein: CASALGVYNSPLHF; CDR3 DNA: TGTGCCAGCGCCTTAGGAGTTTATAATTCACCCCTCCACTTT
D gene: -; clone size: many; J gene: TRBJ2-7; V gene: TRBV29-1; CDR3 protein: CSVVRGAYEQYF; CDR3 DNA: TGCAGCGTTGTAAGGGGGGCCTACGAGCAGTACTTC
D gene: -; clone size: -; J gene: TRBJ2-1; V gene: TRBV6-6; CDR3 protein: CASSLDSNNEFF; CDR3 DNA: TGTGCCAGCAGTTTAGACAGTAACAATGAGTTCTTC
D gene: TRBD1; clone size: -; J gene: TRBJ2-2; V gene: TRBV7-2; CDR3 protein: CVSRGQGKNTGELFF; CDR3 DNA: TGTGTCTCCAGGGGACAGGGGAAAAACACCGGGGAGCTGTTTTTT